The text below deals with one T cell receptor (beta chain). Its antigen is still unknown. This sample is part of a study of cytotoxic CD8 clonotypes in ibrutinib-treated CLL. Whole-study findings and limits: Baseline levels of clonality went above those of age-matched healthy donors and moved with circulating CD8+ T-cell counts. At ibrutinib response, clonality increased, and at progression it declined back toward baseline.

Method: immunoSEQ multiplex PCR; TCRdb's copy keeps in-frame clones and lacks some. The sample has 130,000 or so clones; around 77% are singletons. The sequence came from a human donor with chronic lymphocytic leukemia. The source material was PBMCs, sampled after 12 months of ibrutinib treatment.

CDR3 amino acids: CASSLSNNYGYTF. The CDR3 DNA reads as TGTGCCAGCAGCTTGAGTAACAACTATGGCTACACCTTC. The V gene is TRBV5-6, the J gene TRBJ1-2; unclear D gene. The CDR3 spans 13 residues. Germline loops: CDR1 SGHDT, CDR2 YYEEEE. Trimming removed 1 base from V and 2 bases from J, with 6 bases in between.